The text below deals with one TCR beta chain. Its target is not known. Together with a sample-barcoded 5' primer, a J-beta primer mix was included in a second PCR lasting about 7 to 11 cycles. The authors tagged each cDNA molecule using a template-switch adaptor with 12 random nucleotides. Each of the samples gave a minimum of 3 million paired-end reads that contained CDR3. From the 5' RACE reads, TCRdb called clonotypes with MiXCR, one entry per CDR3 protein. This table holds almost 800,000 distinct CDR3 sequences, more than 45% found once. The sample belongs to a study of blood T cells in healthy people across ages. Whole-study findings and limits: Diversity estimates from one million T cells were considered underestimates.

Trimming took off 3 bases at V and 4 bases at J, with 6 bases between the two ends. Per the germline V gene, CDR1 is LNHNV and CDR2 is YYDKDF (reference sequence). The CDR3 length is 12 residues. The sequence was collected from a man aged 30 to 45 in good health. Sequences were obtained from blood. The chain uses TRBV15 and TRBJ2-5, with D perhaps given as TRBD1 or TRBD2 (5 bases each). The CDR3 sequence: CATSRGTETQYF. In DNA form, the CDR3 reads TGTGCCACCAGCAGGGGGACAGAGACCCAGTACTTC.